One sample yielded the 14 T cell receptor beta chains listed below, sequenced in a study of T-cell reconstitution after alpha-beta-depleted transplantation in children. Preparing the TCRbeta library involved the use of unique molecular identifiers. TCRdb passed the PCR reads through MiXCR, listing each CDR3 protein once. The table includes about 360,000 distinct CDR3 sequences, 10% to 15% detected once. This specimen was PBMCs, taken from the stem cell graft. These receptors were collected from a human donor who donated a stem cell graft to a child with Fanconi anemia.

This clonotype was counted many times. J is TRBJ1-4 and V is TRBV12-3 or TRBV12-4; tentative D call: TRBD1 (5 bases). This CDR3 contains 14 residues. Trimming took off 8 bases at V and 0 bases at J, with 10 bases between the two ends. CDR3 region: CASREGTTNEKLFF. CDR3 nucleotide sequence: TGTGCCAGCCGTGAGGGGACAACTAATGAAAAACTGTTTTTT.

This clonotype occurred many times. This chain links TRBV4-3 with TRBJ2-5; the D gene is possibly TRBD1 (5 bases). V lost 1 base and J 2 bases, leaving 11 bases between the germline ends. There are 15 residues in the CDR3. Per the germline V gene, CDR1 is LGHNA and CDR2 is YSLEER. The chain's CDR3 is CASSQGTGQQETQYF. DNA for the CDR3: TGCGCCAGCAGCCAAGGTACAGGACAACAAGAGACCCAGTACTTC.

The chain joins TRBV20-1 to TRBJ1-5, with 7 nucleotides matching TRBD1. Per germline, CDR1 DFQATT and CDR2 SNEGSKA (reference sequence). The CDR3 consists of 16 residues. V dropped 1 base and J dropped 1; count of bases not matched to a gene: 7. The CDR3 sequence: CSARGDSRLSNQPQHF. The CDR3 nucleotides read TGCAGTGCTAGAGGGGACAGCCGTTTAAGCAATCAGCCCCAGCATTTT.

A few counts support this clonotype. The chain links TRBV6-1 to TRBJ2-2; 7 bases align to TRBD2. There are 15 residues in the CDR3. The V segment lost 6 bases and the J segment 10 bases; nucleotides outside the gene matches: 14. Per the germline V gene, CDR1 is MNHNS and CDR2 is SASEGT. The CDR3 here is CASRKAAGKGEELFF. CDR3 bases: TGTGCCAGCAGAAAGGCAGCGGGGAAAGGAGAGGAGCTGTTTTTT.

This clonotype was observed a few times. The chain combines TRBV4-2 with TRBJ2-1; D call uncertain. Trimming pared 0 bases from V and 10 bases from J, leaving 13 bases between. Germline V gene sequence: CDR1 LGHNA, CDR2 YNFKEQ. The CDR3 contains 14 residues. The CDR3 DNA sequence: TGTGCCAGCAGCCAAGATGCCTGGGGTGGGGAGCAGTTCTTC. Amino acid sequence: CASSQDAWGGEQFF.

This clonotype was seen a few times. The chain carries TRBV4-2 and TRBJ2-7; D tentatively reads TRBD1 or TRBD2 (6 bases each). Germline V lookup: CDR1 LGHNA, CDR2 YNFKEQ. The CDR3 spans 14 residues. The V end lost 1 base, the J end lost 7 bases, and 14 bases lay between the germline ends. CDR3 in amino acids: CASSQARGASEQYF. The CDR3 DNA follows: TGTGCCAGCAGCCAAGCGAGGGGGGCAAGTGAGCAGTACTTC.

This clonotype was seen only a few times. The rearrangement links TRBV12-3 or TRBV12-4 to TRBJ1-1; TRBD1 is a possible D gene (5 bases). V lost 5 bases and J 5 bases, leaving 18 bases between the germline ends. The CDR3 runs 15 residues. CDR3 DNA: TGTGCCAGCAGTCAATCGTCCGGGGCTCGTACTGAAGCTTTCTTT. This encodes CASSQSSGARTEAFF.

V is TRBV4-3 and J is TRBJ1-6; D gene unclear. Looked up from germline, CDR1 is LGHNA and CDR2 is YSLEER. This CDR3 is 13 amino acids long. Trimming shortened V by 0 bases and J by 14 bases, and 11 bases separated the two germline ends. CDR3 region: CASSQDISGTLHF. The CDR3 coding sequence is TGCGCCAGCAGCCAAGATATCTCCGGGACCCTCCACTTT.

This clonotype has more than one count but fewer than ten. The DNA for the CDR3 is TGTGCCAGCAGTGAAACTTGGACAGGGGATGCAGCTTTCTTT. This sequence encodes CASSETWTGDAAFF. The genes are TRBV25-1 and TRBJ1-1, with 9 bases identical to TRBD1. V gave up 2 bases and J gave up 10 bases; unmatched junction bases: 8. The CDR3 is 14 amino acids. Germline V gene sequence: CDR1 MGHDK, CDR2 SYGVNS.

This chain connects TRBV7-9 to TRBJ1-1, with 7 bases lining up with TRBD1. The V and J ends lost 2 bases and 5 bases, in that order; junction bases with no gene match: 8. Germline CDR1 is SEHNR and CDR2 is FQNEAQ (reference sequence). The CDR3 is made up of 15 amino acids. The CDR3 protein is CASSLIDRVVTEAFF. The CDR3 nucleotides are TGTGCCAGCAGCTTAATTGACAGGGTAGTAACTGAAGCTTTCTTT.

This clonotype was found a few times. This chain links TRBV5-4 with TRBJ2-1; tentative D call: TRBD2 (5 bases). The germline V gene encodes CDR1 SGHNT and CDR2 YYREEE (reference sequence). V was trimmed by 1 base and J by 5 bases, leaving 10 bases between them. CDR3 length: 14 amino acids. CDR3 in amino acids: CASSLSRGNNEQFF. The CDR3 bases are TGTGCCAGCAGCTTGAGTCGGGGTAACAATGAGCAGTTCTTC.

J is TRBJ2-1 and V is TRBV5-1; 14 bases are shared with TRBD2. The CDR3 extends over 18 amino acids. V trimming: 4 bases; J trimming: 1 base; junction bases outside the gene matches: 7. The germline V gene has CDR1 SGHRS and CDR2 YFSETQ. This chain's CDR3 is CASSLRTSGGTSYNEQFF. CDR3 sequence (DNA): TGCGCCAGCAGCCTTAGGACTAGCGGGGGGACTTCCTACAATGAGCAGTTCTTC.

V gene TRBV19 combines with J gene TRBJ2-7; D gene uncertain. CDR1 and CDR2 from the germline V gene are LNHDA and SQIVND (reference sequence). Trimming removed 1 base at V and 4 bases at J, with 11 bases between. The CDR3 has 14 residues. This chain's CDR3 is CASSIGQNSYEQYF. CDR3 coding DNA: TGTGCCAGTAGTATAGGCCAGAACAGTTACGAGCAGTACTTC.

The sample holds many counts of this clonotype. CDR3 protein: CASSWLAAGELFF. CDR3 sequence (DNA): TGCGCCAGCTCCTGGCTAGCTGCCGGGGAGCTGTTTTTT. The chain employs TRBV5-1 and TRBJ2-2; D is perhaps TRBD2 (5 bases). This CDR3 comprises 13 residues. Per the germline V gene, CDR1 is SGHRS and CDR2 is YFSETQ. V was clipped by 7 bases and J by 6 bases, with 13 bases between them.